Shown below are 8 T cell receptor beta chains from a single sample sequenced in a study of PD-1 blockade in mismatch repair-deficient tumors. Using immunoSEQ multiplex PCR, the repertoire was profiled, and TCRdb retains in-frame clones only, with some absent. The sample has some 85,000 clones, roughly 80% seen once; the top ten hold around 5.1%. Sequenced here: peripheral blood, sampled 44 weeks after starting pembrolizumab. The receptor source for this set is an adult with mismatch repair-deficient cancer.

This chain connects TRBV7-9 to TRBJ2-7; TRBD2 matches 8 bases. Germline-derived CDR1 and CDR2 are SEHNR and FQNEAQ (reference sequence). The CDR3 has 15 amino acids. V was clipped by 2 bases and J by 1 base; unmatched bases: 4. The CDR3 here is CASSLSGGPSYEQYF. The CDR3 nucleotides read TGTGCCAGCAGCTTATCGGGAGGGCCATCCTACGAGCAGTACTTC. Using reference TRBV7-9 and TRBJ2-7 for the parts outside the CDR3, the full variable domain is DTGVSQNPRHKITKRGQNVTFRCDPISEHNRLYWYRQTLGQGPEFLTYFQNEAQLEKSRLLSDRFSAERPKGSFSTLEIQRTEQGDSAMYLCASSLSGGPSYEQYFGPGTRLTVT.

This clone has a single count. The J gene is TRBJ2-7, the V gene TRBV6-5, with 8 bases matching TRBD2. The CDR3 contains 15 residues. Germline V gives CDR1 MNHEY, CDR2 SVGAGI. After removal of 0 bases from V and 7 bases from J, the junction contained 8 bases not matched to a gene. As DNA, the CDR3 is TGTGCCAGCAGTTACTCAAGTAGCGGGACGAGTGAGCAGTACTTC. Translation: CASSYSSSGTSEQYF.

This clone appeared a single time. This chain uses TRBV30 with TRBJ1-1, with 11 bases fitting TRBD1. V lost 8 bases, J lost 5 bases, and 7 bases stayed unmatched. The CDR3 contains 13 residues. Germline V gene sequence: CDR1 GTSNPN, CDR2 SVGIG (reference sequence). The CDR3 region is CALGTGGWTEAFF. The CDR3 DNA reads TGTGCCCTCGGGACAGGGGGTTGGACTGAAGCTTTCTTT.

The chain joins TRBV27 to TRBJ2-1; D possibly matches TRBD1 or TRBD2 (5 bases each). Germline V lookup: CDR1 MNHEY, CDR2 SMNVEV (reference sequence). V was shortened by 0 bases and J by 1 base, with 7 bases between the two germline ends. The CDR3 has 15 residues. The CDR3 DNA follows: TGTGCCAGCAGTTTATCGGGGGTTTCCTACAATGAGCAGTTCTTC. The encoded protein is CASSLSGVSYNEQFF.

This clone was picked up a small number of times. The chain carries TRBV15 and TRBJ1-5; 7 nucleotides match TRBD1. CDR1 is LNHNV and CDR2 is YYDKDF in the germline V gene (reference sequence). This CDR3 has 14 amino acids. The trim removed 3 bases at V and 5 bases at J, leaving 4 bases unmatched. CDR3 bases: TGTGCCACCAGCAGGGGGGACAGCGATCAGCCCCAGCATTTT. This sequence encodes CATSRGDSDQPQHF. The full variable domain, completed using reference TRBV15 and TRBJ1-5, is DAMVIQNPRYQVTQFGKPVTLSCSQTLNHNVMYWYQQKSSQAPKLLFHYYDKDFNNEADTPDNFQSRRPNTSFCFLDIRSPGLGDTAMYLCATSRGDSDQPQHFGDGTRLSIL.

The chain couples TRBV5-4 to TRBJ1-1; no reliable D call. The V end lost 0 bases, the J end lost 7 bases, and 7 bases lay between the germline ends. The CDR3 is made up of 12 amino acids. The germline V gene encodes CDR1 SGHNT and CDR2 YYREEE (reference sequence). The CDR3 sequence is CASSLELSEAFF. CDR3 nucleotide sequence: TGTGCCAGCAGCTTGGAATTGAGTGAAGCTTTCTTT.

The chain links TRBV5-4 to TRBJ1-2; TRBD1 agrees at 8 bases. The V gene end was trimmed by 1 base and the J gene end by 4 bases; junction bases not matched to a gene: 3. The CDR3 is 14 residues long. Germline CDR1 and CDR2: SGHNT and YYREEE (reference sequence). The CDR3 DNA reads TGTGCCAGCAGCTTGCAGGGGGCGGGCTATGGCTACACCTTC. Amino acids: CASSLQGAGYGYTF.

The CDR3 coding sequence is TGTGCCAGCAGCTTAGGGGGACTAGCGGGATATGAGAGCACAGATACGCAGTATTTT. As protein: CASSLGGLAGYESTDTQYF. V and J are TRBV11-3 and TRBJ2-3; 13 bases map to TRBD2. The CDR3 runs 19 residues. J gave up 0 bases and V 1 base, and 7 bases lay outside the gene matches. CDR1 SGHNT and CDR2 YENEEA come from the germline V gene.